This TCR beta chain was documented in a study of control samples from healthy donors and cancer patients. CDR3 length equals 16 residues. Trimming cost V 5 bases and J 5 bases; bases outside gene matches: 7. The germline gives CDR1 SGHTA, CDR2 FQGTGA. Some clones are missing from TCRdb's copy, which holds only in-frame ones; the method was immunoSEQ multiplex PCR. The sample includes 100,000 to 150,000 clones, roughly 88% of them seen just once. This clone was picked up a small number of times. The chain recombines TRBV7-3 with TRBJ2-2, with 11 bases fitting TRBD1. The receptor was isolated from a man aged 45-60 years in good health. Sequencing used blood. This CDR3 reads CASSAGTGGKTGELFF. The CDR3 nucleotides are TGTGCCAGCAGCGCCGGGACAGGGGGAAAAACCGGGGAGCTGTTTTTT.